Listed here is a single T cell receptor (beta chain). What antigen it recognizes has not been identified. There are no base qualities to consult, and no much larger clone falls within one base. Library preparation used the immunoSEQ multiplex PCR assay. In the original analysis: To diagnose cytomegalovirus status from the catalog of TCR beta chain sequences, a statistical classification framework was built. Here the immuneACCESS table is served through TCRdb, limited to in-frame sequences with V and J called. Missing clones are a known gap in these copies; in checked studies unresolved V genes cover under half, and the rest lacks a known reason. The D gene and trimming were derived from the DNA, and the V and J assignments and clone size from that table. A total of some 120,000 clones appear in this sample, around nine tenths of them only once. About 3% of the sample is in the top ten clones. This record comes from a study of cytomegalovirus exposure and HLA in healthy donors (dated by TCRdb to about 2017). Broadly, across the study: The 500 to 800 repertoires of the first cohort and the roughly 110 validation repertoires were produced on the same platform, according to a later analysis. The study aimed to test whether cataloging public T cell receptors could reveal signatures of past pathogen exposure. Besides the first cohort of approximately 710 subjects, a separate validation cohort made up of some 110 different subjects was used. To predict cytomegalovirus infection status, the study combined high-throughput TCR immunosequencing, statistical association of individual TCRs with disease status, and machine learning. Beyond this particular receptor, the publication reports: The authors suggested that the approach could potentially be generalized to other disease states and immunological phenotypes. Across donors, most TCR sequences were observed very rarely, whereas some public TCRs were present in many individuals. The classifier was reported to diagnose cytomegalovirus status with high specificity and sensitivity in both the original and validation cohorts. In vitro tests confirmed that a few of the cytomegalovirus-associated TCR beta chains recognize cytomegalovirus antigens. All 130 or so repertoires were used to score co-occurrence in the validation cohort in a later analysis, because that analysis had no HLA typing for the cohort. Of the cluster scores, about 94% were above 0 in a later analysis, which found that TCRs clustered in the first cohort also tended to co-occur in the 130 or so validation repertoires. The study gave a list of over 150 TCR beta chains associated with cytomegalovirus.

The germline V and J ends show losses of 1 base and 8 bases respectively, and no gene match explains 4 bases of the junction. The cysteine opens and the phenylalanine closes a CDR3 of 15 amino acids. Here the CDR3 DNA is all that survives: 45 bases in frame from base 1. Reading the germline V gene gives CDR1 ENHRY and CDR2 SYGVKD. The donors belonged to the validation cohort of about 130 subjects, which was separate from the approximately 700-subject first cohort. This receptor was obtained from a man aged 25-40 years in good health and CMV-seronegative. Recombination joined TRBV10-3 with TRBJ1-6; TRBD1 matches 8 bases in the middle. Sample: PBMCs. The DNA sequence is TGTGCCATCAGTGAGTTTGGACAGGGAGATTCACCCCTCCACTTT. This translates into CAISEFGQGDSPLHF.